Shown below are 30 T cell receptor beta chains from a single sample sequenced in a study of blood T cells in healthy people across ages. Sample-barcoded 5' priming and a J-beta primer mix drove a second PCR of roughly 6 to 12 cycles. TCRdb recomputed calls from the 5' RACE reads with MiXCR, one row per CDR3 protein. Counted here are roughly 1.7 million distinct CDR3 sequences, 30% to 35% occurring once; the ten biggest clones make up about 10%. The sample was blood. Receptors originate from a woman aged 25 to 45 in good health.

Here the CDR3 reads CASSQQRTSGGILETQYF. DNA of the CDR3: TGTGCCAGCAGCCAACAAAGGACTAGCGGGGGGATACTGGAGACCCAGTACTTC. The gene calls are TRBV3-1 and TRBJ2-5; 14 positions agree with TRBD2. CDR3 length: 18 amino acids. The J segment lost 5 bases and the V segment lost 2 bases, leaving 10 bases of the junction unmatched. Germline lookup yields CDR1 LGHDT and CDR2 YNNKEL (reference sequence).

This clonotype was found a few times. The chain couples TRBV3-1 to TRBJ1-5; D may be TRBD1 (5 bases). CDR1 and CDR2 from the germline V gene are LGHDT and YNNKEL (reference sequence). The CDR3 has 14 residues. Trimming removed 1 base at V and 4 bases at J, with 8 bases between. In nucleotides, the CDR3 is TGTGCCAGCAGCCAAGCAGGGAGGAATCAGCCCCAGCATTTT. This codes for CASSQAGRNQPQHF. Variable domain in full (rest from reference TRBV3-1 and TRBJ1-5): DTAVSQTPKYLVTQMGNDKSIKCEQNLGHDTMYWYKQDSKKFLKIMFSYNNKELIINETVPNRFSPKSPDKAHLNLHINSLELGDSAVYFCASSQAGRNQPQHFGDGTRLSIL.

This clonotype was seen just once. The rearrangement links TRBV29-1 to TRBJ2-5, with unresolved D. CDR1 and CDR2 (germline): SQVTM, ANQGSEA. V was pared by 4 bases and J by 4 bases, with 10 bases between. CDR3 length: 12 amino acids. CDR3 DNA sequence: TGCAGCGTTGGAGAGATGGGAGAGACCCAGTACTTC. Its translation is CSVGEMGETQYF.

There are a few counts of this clonotype. This rearrangement joins TRBV3-1 to TRBJ2-4, with D perhaps matching TRBD1 (5 bases). The V end lost 3 bases, the J end lost 15 bases, and 15 bases lay between the germline ends. Germline V lookup: CDR1 LGHDT, CDR2 YNNKEL (reference sequence). The CDR3 sequence is 12 residues long. This chain's CDR3 is CASSQPPGNWYF. DNA for the CDR3: TGTGCCAGCAGCCAGCCCCCAGGGAATTGGTACTTC. Complete variable domain (other parts from reference TRBV3-1 and TRBJ2-4): DTAVSQTPKYLVTQMGNDKSIKCEQNLGHDTMYWYKQDSKKFLKIMFSYNNKELIINETVPNRFSPKSPDKAHLNLHINSLELGDSAVYFCASSQPPGNWYFGAGTRLSVL.

The chain links TRBV15 to TRBJ2-3; the D gene is possibly TRBD1 (6 bases). The germline CDR1 and CDR2 sequences are LNHNV and YYDKDF (reference sequence). Trimming pared 2 bases from V and 6 bases from J, leaving 15 bases between. This CDR3 has 15 amino acids. CDR3 protein: CATSRRDRPGDTQYF. The CDR3 bases are TGTGCCACCAGCAGACGAGACAGGCCCGGGGATACGCAGTATTTT.

This clonotype showed up just a few times. The V call is TRBV5-4, the J call TRBJ1-2; no definite D call. The germline gives CDR1 SGHNT, CDR2 YYREEE (reference sequence). CDR3 length: 14 amino acids. The V and J ends lost 2 bases and 5 bases respectively, with 13 bases between them. The CDR3 DNA reads TGTGCCAGCAGCTTTCATGCAGGCGGGTATGGCTACACCTTC. Amino acid sequence: CASSFHAGGYGYTF.

The gene calls are TRBV7-9 and TRBJ1-5; 9 bases align to TRBD1. V lost 6 bases, J lost 4 bases, and 13 bases stayed unmatched. Germline V lookup: CDR1 SEHNR, CDR2 FQNEAQ (reference sequence). The CDR3 is 17 residues long. The CDR3 DNA sequence: TGTGCCAGCAGTTACGGTCAGGGACAGGGTGGAAATCAGCCCCAGCATTTT. Amino acid sequence: CASSYGQGQGGNQPQHF.

This clonotype turned up a few times. The genes are TRBV27 and TRBJ2-1; 7 nucleotides match TRBD1. Germline loops: CDR1 MNHEY, CDR2 SMNVEV (reference sequence). The CDR3 is 11 amino acids. J was trimmed by 9 bases and V by 6 bases; bases with no gene match: 2. In nucleotides, the CDR3 is TGTGCCAGCAGGGGGGACAGTGAGCAGTTCTTC. Protein sequence: CASRGDSEQFF.

This CDR3 reads CSTIDPGAEAFF. CDR3 DNA: TGCAGCACCATCGACCCTGGGGCTGAAGCTTTCTTT. The chain has TRBV29-1 and TRBJ1-1; D is ambiguous. The V and J ends lost 8 bases and 6 bases respectively, with 16 bases between them. This CDR3 is built from 12 residues. The germline gives CDR1 SQVTM, CDR2 ANQGSEA.

This clonotype was found many times. The rearrangement links TRBV10-3 to TRBJ2-3; tentatively, D is TRBD1 or TRBD2 (5 bases each). The germline gives CDR1 ENHRY, CDR2 SYGVKD. Trimming stripped 8 bases from V and 6 bases from J, with 15 bases between. The CDR3 covers 13 residues. CDR3 nucleotides: TGTGCCATCGGGACCGTCTCCTCGGATACGCAGTATTTT. This sequence encodes CAIGTVSSDTQYF.

In this sample, this clonotype turned up a few times. With a much larger clone just one base away, this may be a read error. V and J are TRBV10-3 and TRBJ2-5; 12 nucleotides align to TRBD2. This CDR3 has 15 amino acids. The V and J ends lost 2 bases and 5 bases, in that order; junction bases with no gene match: 3. CDR1 is ENHRY and CDR2 is SYGVKD in the germline V gene. CDR3 sequence reads: CAISEPSGGAETQYF. CDR3 nucleotide sequence: TGTGCCATCAGTGAGCCTAGCGGGGGGGCTGAGACCCAGTACTTC.

The chain has TRBV27 and TRBJ1-1; D not certain. The V end was cut by 5 bases, the J end by 3 bases, with 10 bases between. CDR1 and CDR2 from the germline V gene are MNHEY and SMNVEV (reference sequence). The CDR3 length is 13 residues. CDR3 region: CASSEHGDTEAFF. Written as DNA, the CDR3 is TGTGCCAGCAGTGAACACGGGGACACTGAAGCTTTCTTT.

The rearrangement uses TRBV10-3 and TRBJ2-6; D remains ambiguous. Germline CDR1 ENHRY, CDR2 SYGVKD. The CDR3 has 14 amino acids. Between the trimmed V and J ends, which lost 8 bases and 0 bases, there was a span of 8 bases. CDR3 residues: CAIEADSGANVLTF. The CDR3 coding sequence is TGTGCCATCGAGGCGGACTCTGGGGCCAACGTCCTGACTTTC.

The genes are TRBV6-1 and TRBJ2-7; 8 nucleotides align to TRBD1. V was pared by 5 bases and J by 5 bases, with 17 bases of the junction left unmatched. In germline, CDR1 is MNHNS, CDR2 SASEGT. The CDR3 runs 17 residues. The CDR3 nucleotides read TGTGCCAGCAGTCCCCTGGAGGGGGGCAGGGGGCTACACGAGCAGTACTTC. It is translated as CASSPLEGGRGLHEQYF.

This clonotype was seen more than once but under ten times. The chain uses TRBV7-6 and TRBJ2-1, with D possibly being TRBD1 (5 bases). Trimming shortened V by 1 base and J by 5 bases, and 15 bases separated the two germline ends. The CDR3 loop spans 16 amino acids. The V gene's germline CDR1 is SGHVS and CDR2 FNYEAQ. CDR3 region: CASSLVWQGRNNEQFF. The DNA for the CDR3 is TGTGCCAGCAGCTTAGTCTGGCAGGGTCGCAACAATGAGCAGTTCTTC.

The table lists this clonotype with a few counts. CDR3 nucleotide sequence: TGTGCCAGCAGTCCGGGACAGGGGCTATGGTATGGCTACACCTTC. Translated, it gives CASSPGQGLWYGYTF. This rearrangement joins TRBV28 to TRBJ1-2, with TRBD1 matching 10 bases. The length of the CDR3 is 15 residues. After removal of 5 bases from V and 5 bases from J, the junction contained 8 bases not matched to a gene. Germline lookup yields CDR1 MDHEN and CDR2 SYDVKM.

In its sample, this clonotype was seen a few times. The chain recombines TRBV13 with TRBJ1-2; 9 bases line up with TRBD1. The CDR3 covers 15 residues. The germline V gene encodes CDR1 PRHDT and CDR2 FYEKMQ (reference sequence). With 5 bases clipped from V and 3 bases from J, the junction kept 7 bases outside the gene matches. The CDR3 protein is CASSVGQGGDYGYTF. The CDR3 DNA sequence: TGTGCCAGCAGCGTGGGACAGGGAGGGGACTATGGCTACACCTTC.

This clonotype was seen a handful of times. The CDR3 DNA reads as TGTGCCAGCACCCTAACACGGGAAGATACGCAGTATTTT. Translation: CASTLTREDTQYF. The rearrangement uses TRBV7-9 and TRBJ2-3; D perhaps matches TRBD2 (5 bases). Germline V gene sequence: CDR1 SEHNR, CDR2 FQNEAQ (reference sequence). The CDR3 extends over 13 amino acids. The V gene lost 7 bases and the J gene lost 5 bases, with 13 bases spanning the gap.

The CDR3 protein is CSAREGRDSYGYTF. CDR3 DNA sequence: TGCAGTGCTAGAGAAGGCAGGGACTCGTATGGCTACACCTTC. The chain links TRBV20-1 to TRBJ1-2, with D perhaps TRBD1 (5 bases). This CDR3 has 14 amino acids. From germline, CDR1 is DFQATT and CDR2 SNEGSKA (reference sequence). Trimming removed 0 bases at V and 5 bases at J, with 13 bases between.

This chain uses TRBV20-1 with TRBJ1-2, with D possibly matching TRBD1 (5 bases). The CDR3 is 13 residues long. Trimming took off 0 bases at V and 5 bases at J, with 10 bases between the two ends. Germline V gives CDR1 DFQATT, CDR2 SNEGSKA (reference sequence). This chain's CDR3 is CSAREKGRYGYTF. CDR3 in DNA: TGCAGTGCTAGAGAAAAGGGGAGGTATGGCTACACCTTC.

This clonotype came up many times. The chain uses TRBV9 and TRBJ2-5, with D perhaps matching TRBD1 or TRBD2 (6 bases each). The CDR3 has 15 amino acids. V lost 4 bases, J lost 5 bases, and 18 bases lay in between. Per the germline V gene, CDR1 is SGDLS and CDR2 is YYNGEE. Written as DNA, the CDR3 is TGTGCCAGCAGCATTCACCCTGGGGGGCCGGAGACCCAGTACTTC. This translates into CASSIHPGGPETQYF.

A remark on this clonotype: A much larger clonotype is one base distant, so this may be a read error. J is TRBJ2-1 and V is TRBV12-3 or TRBV12-4; 8 bases line up with TRBD2. The CDR3 length is 12 residues. V lost 6 bases, J lost 10 bases, and 5 bases stayed unmatched. DNA of the CDR3: TGTGCCAGCAGGGTAGCGGGACCAGAGCAGTTCTTC. Translated, it gives CASRVAGPEQFF.

The rearrangement uses TRBV7-2 and TRBJ2-6; 10 bases align to TRBD1. The trim removed 2 bases at V and 2 bases at J, leaving 3 bases unmatched. The CDR3 spans 17 residues. In germline, CDR1 is SGHTA, CDR2 FQGNSA. For the CDR3, the DNA is TGTGCCAGCAGCTTAAGACAGGGGGCTGCTGGGGCCAACGTCCTGACTTTC. Protein sequence: CASSLRQGAAGANVLTF.

The rearrangement joins TRBV3-1 to TRBJ2-1; 12 nucleotides agree with TRBD2. V was clipped by 3 bases and J by 4 bases; unmatched bases: 4. CDR3 length equals 16 residues. Per germline, CDR1 LGHDT and CDR2 YNNKEL (reference sequence). The CDR3 coding sequence is TGTGCCAGCAGCCACGGACTAGCGGGACGATACAATGAGCAGTTCTTC. This codes for CASSHGLAGRYNEQFF.

This clonotype was seen only a few times. The rearrangement links TRBV27 to TRBJ2-5; D tentatively reads TRBD1 or TRBD2 (5 bases each). V was cut by 5 bases and J by 11 bases, with 21 bases left in between. The CDR3 runs 14 residues. In germline, CDR1 is MNHEY, CDR2 SMNVEV (reference sequence). CDR3 nucleotide sequence: TGTGCCAGCAGTACTCCGGGACCTACGTACAAGCAGTACTTC. Translated, it gives CASSTPGPTYKQYF.

The chain has TRBV27 and TRBJ2-5, with D unresolved. The CDR3 is 14 amino acids. Germline V gene sequence: CDR1 MNHEY, CDR2 SMNVEV (reference sequence). The V gene lost 4 bases and the J gene lost 0 bases, with 9 bases spanning the gap. The CDR3 region has the DNA TGTGCCAGCAGTTGGACCATTTACCAAGAGACCCAGTACTTC. Translation gives CASSWTIYQETQYF.

In its sample, this clonotype was seen a few times. The J gene is TRBJ2-5, the V gene TRBV20-1, with TRBD2 matching over 8 bases. Germline CDR1 and CDR2: DFQATT and SNEGSKA (reference sequence). The CDR3 spans 13 residues. V was pared by 3 bases and J by 1 base, with 1 base of the junction left unmatched. The DNA of the CDR3 is TGCAGTGCTAGCGGGACTAGCCAAGAGACCCAGTACTTC. This translates into CSASGTSQETQYF.

This chain links TRBV27 with TRBJ2-5; D gene unclear. Germline V gives CDR1 MNHEY, CDR2 SMNVEV (reference sequence). The germline V and J ends were trimmed by 7 bases and 5 bases, with 8 bases remaining between them. The CDR3 runs 11 residues. The CDR3 DNA reads as TGTGCCAGCACCCTGGATGAGACCCAGTACTTC. Translating gives CASTLDETQYF.

This clonotype was recorded many times. The chain combines TRBV7-2 with TRBJ2-5, with a weak D call TRBD1 (6 bases). The CDR3 has 14 residues. Trimming took off 1 base at V and 5 bases at J, with 11 bases between the two ends. CDR1 and CDR2 (germline): SGHTA, FQGNSA. CDR3 DNA: TGTGCCAGCAGCTTAGTCAGGGGCCGGGAGACCCAGTACTTC. The encoded protein is CASSLVRGRETQYF.

This chain uses TRBV12-5 with TRBJ1-1; D remains ambiguous. With 6 bases removed from V and 5 bases from J, the gap between germline ends came to 13 bases. The length of the CDR3 is 13 residues. Germline CDR1 reads LGHNT; CDR2 reads FRNRAP. The CDR3 sequence is CASGSQAGTEAFF. In DNA, the CDR3 is TGTGCTAGTGGCTCGCAGGCGGGAACTGAAGCTTTCTTT. Full variable domain (outside the CDR3, taken from reference TRBV12-5 and TRBJ1-1): DARVTQTPRHKVTEMGQEVTMRCQPILGHNTVFWYRQTMMQGLELLAYFRNRAPLDDSGMPKDRFSAEMPDATLATLKIQPSEPRDSAVYFCASGSQAGTEAFFGQGTRLTVV.